These T cell receptor beta chains were read from a single sample in a study of blood T cell repertoires in COVID-19. Repertoires were generated with immunoSEQ multiplex PCR, while TCRdb's copy carries only in-frame clones and drops some. The table lists under 450,000 clones, roughly 90% of them singletons, with about 0.86% in the top ten. Sequenced sample: PBMCs or T cells enriched from blood (not recorded which). The receptors were sampled from a woman aged 40 to 50 who had been exposed to COVID-19. CDR3s include the opening cysteine and the closing phenylalanine or tryptophan. D genes are given only for firm matches. Size is stated for part of the rows, as once, few or many counts, or as a class when the clone is expanded.

V	D	J	size	CDR3	DNA
TRBV12-5	.	TRBJ1-5	.	CASGLNQPQHF	TGTGCTAGTGGTCTCAATCAGCCCCAGCATTTT
TRBV27	TRBD2	TRBJ2-3	.	CASRETGGTVPGTDTQYF	TGTGCCAGCAGGGAGACGGGGGGAACCGTACCGGGCACAGATACGCAGTATTTT
TRBV6-4	TRBD2	TRBJ2-3	few	CASSDASGSADTQYF	TGTGCCAGCAGTGACGCTAGCGGGAGTGCAGATACGCAGTATTTT
TRBV23-1	.	TRBJ1-2	.	CASSRRGYTF	TGCGCCAGCAGCCGGAGAGGCTACACCTTC
TRBV24-1	TRBD1	TRBJ2-1	.	CATSDRGGRFNEQFF	TGTGCCACCAGTGATCGAGGGGGCCGGTTCAATGAGCAGTTCTTC
TRBV2	.	TRBJ2-1	once	CASSPRTNGDEQFF	TGTGCCAGCAGTCCTCGAACCAACGGAGATGAGCAGTTCTTC
TRBV5-1	TRBD2	TRBJ2-7	.	CASSLALAGDGTYEQYF	TGCGCCAGCAGCTTGGCCCTAGCGGGGGATGGAACCTACGAGCAGTACTTC
TRBV14	TRBD2	TRBJ2-3	.	CASSQVRLAGGGTDTQYF	TGTGCCAGCAGCCAAGTGCGACTAGCGGGAGGGGGCACAGATACGCAGTATTTT
TRBV18	.	TRBJ1-2	.	CASSSKAQGRYGYTF	TGTGCCAGCTCCTCGAAGGCGCAGGGTAGATATGGCTACACCTTC
TRBV30	.	TRBJ2-1	.	CAWTSGLPLNEQFF	TGTGCCTGGACTTCGGGACTCCCGCTAAATGAGCAGTTCTTC
TRBV10-2	TRBD2	TRBJ2-1	.	CASSPGLAGNEQFF	TGCGCCAGTTCCCCGGGACTAGCGGGCAATGAGCAGTTCTTC
TRBV5-1	.	TRBJ2-7	.	CASSLEASEQYF	TGCGCCAGCAGCTTGGAAGCGTCCGAGCAGTACTTC
TRBV30	TRBD1	TRBJ1-1	once	CAWSVTWDRGLMNTEAFF	TGTGCCTGGAGTGTAACATGGGACAGGGGGCTGATGAACACTGAAGCTTTCTTT
TRBV7-2	TRBD1	TRBJ1-2	.	CASSPRTGSYTF	TGTGCCAGCAGCCCCCGGACAGGAAGCTACACCTTC
TRBV5-1	TRBD1	TRBJ2-3	.	CASSYRTGGDTQYF	TGCGCCAGCAGCTACCGGACAGGGGGAGATACGCAGTATTTT
TRBV30	.	TRBJ2-2	.	CAWVTTTVGELFF	TGTGCCTGGGTTACCACGACAGTCGGGGAGCTGTTTTTT
TRBV10-2	.	TRBJ1-5	.	CASSESAVGRPQHF	TGCGCCAGCAGTGAGTCGGCGGTAGGTAGGCCCCAGCATTTT
TRBV30	TRBD2	TRBJ2-7	once	CAWGAGVGEQYF	TGTGCCTGGGGTGCGGGAGTAGGCGAGCAGTACTTC
TRBV6-5	TRBD1	TRBJ2-7	once	CASSLRQDRVYEQYF	TGTGCCAGCAGCCTGCGTCAAGACAGGGTTTACGAGCAGTACTTC
TRBV7-2	TRBD2	TRBJ2-1	.	CASSLGGLAGNEQFF	TGTGCCAGCAGCTTAGGGGGACTAGCGGGAAATGAGCAGTTCTTC
TRBV5-1	TRBD1	TRBJ2-2	once	CASSLSDRGINTGELFF	TGCGCCAGCAGCTTGAGCGACAGGGGAATCAATACCGGGGAGCTGTTTTTT
TRBV2	.	TRBJ1-1	once	CASSVGGGNTEAFF	TGTGCCAGCAGTGTGGGGGGAGGCAACACTGAAGCTTTCTTT
TRBV7-2	TRBD1	TRBJ2-7	.	CASSSRDRGLYEQYF	TGTGCCAGCAGCTCCCGCGACAGGGGGCTATACGAGCAGTACTTC
TRBV20-1	.	TRBJ2-1	.	CSASGRPGGGNEQFF	TGCAGTGCTAGTGGGAGGCCCGGAGGTGGCAATGAGCAGTTCTTC